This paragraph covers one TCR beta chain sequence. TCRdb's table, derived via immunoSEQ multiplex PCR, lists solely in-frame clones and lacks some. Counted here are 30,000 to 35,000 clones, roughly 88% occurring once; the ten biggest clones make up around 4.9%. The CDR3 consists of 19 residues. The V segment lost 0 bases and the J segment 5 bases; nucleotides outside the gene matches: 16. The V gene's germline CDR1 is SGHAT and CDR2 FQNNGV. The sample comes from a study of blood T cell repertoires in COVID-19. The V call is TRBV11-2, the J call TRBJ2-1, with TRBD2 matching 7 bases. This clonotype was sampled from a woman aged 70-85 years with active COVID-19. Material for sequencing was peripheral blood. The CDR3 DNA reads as TGTGCCAGCAGCTTAGAGAACCTAGCGGCACCCCAACCCCACAATGAGCAGTTCTTC. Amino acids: CASSLENLAAPQPHNEQFF.